The 30 T cell receptor beta chains below all came from one sample that was sequenced in a study of technical replicates of blood from a few donors. Data came from immunoSEQ multiplex PCR; TCRdb stores just in-frame clones and leaves some out. The sample has more than 60,000 clones, 85% to 95% seen once. Sequenced input: T cells isolated from PBMCs. These TCRs come from a human donor in good health.

The chain recombines TRBV6-5 with TRBJ2-7, with D possibly TRBD1 on 6 matching bases. The CDR3 sequence is 12 residues long. The germline gives CDR1 MNHEY, CDR2 SVGAGI. V lost 8 bases and J 5 bases, leaving 13 bases between the germline ends. Here the CDR3 reads CASSSDRDEQYF. The CDR3, as DNA: TGTGCCAGCTCCTCGGACAGAGACGAGCAGTACTTC.

The chain recombines TRBV9 with TRBJ2-4; no reliable D call. Germline CDR1 reads SGDLS; CDR2 reads YYNGEE. The CDR3 loop spans 14 amino acids. V was shortened by 4 bases and J by 7 bases, with 15 bases between the two germline ends. CDR3 region: CASSPPFATNIQYF. The CDR3 region has the DNA TGTGCCAGCAGCCCCCCTTTTGCTACGAACATTCAGTACTTC.

This clone was seen just once. The chain joins TRBV5-6 to TRBJ1-1, with D perhaps matching TRBD1 (6 bases). Per the germline V gene, CDR1 is SGHDT and CDR2 is YYEEEE. CDR3 length: 18 amino acids. V was trimmed by 4 bases and J by 4 bases, leaving 26 bases between them. Here the CDR3 DNA reads TGTGCCAGCAGCAAGGGGAAGGGGGGGTGGATGGGTGGCACTGAAGCTTTCTTT. Amino acid sequence: CASSKGKGGWMGGTEAFF.

This chain joins TRBV6-5 and TRBJ2-6; TRBD2 matches at 7 bases. V gave up 2 bases and J gave up 8 bases; unmatched junction bases: 3. CDR1 and CDR2 (germline): MNHEY, SVGAGI. CDR3 length: 14 residues. The chain's CDR3 is CASSYQRGPNVLTF. As DNA, the CDR3 is TGTGCCAGCAGTTACCAGCGGGGACCCAACGTCCTGACTTTC.

This chain links TRBV19 with TRBJ1-5; 7 bases agree with TRBD1. Germline CDR1 LNHDA, CDR2 SQIVND (reference sequence). V lost 5 bases to trimming and J lost 3 bases; unmatched junction nucleotides: 13. The CDR3 length is 17 residues. CDR3 loop: CASSRWGQNTPNQPQHF. The DNA for the CDR3 is TGTGCCAGTAGTCGGTGGGGACAGAATACACCCAATCAGCCCCAGCATTTT.

Details on this clone: Sequence at one end of the junction differs from germline and may be a read error. This chain joins TRBV6-5 and TRBJ2-1, with 8 bases lining up with TRBD2. CDR1 and CDR2 from the germline V gene are MNHEY and SVGAGI. There are 15 residues in the CDR3. CDR3 coding DNA: TGTGCCAGCAGGGAAAGCGGGAGCTCCCACAATGAGCAGTTCTTC. Translating it yields CASRESGSSHNEQFF.

The chain employs TRBV9 and TRBJ1-1, with D possibly TRBD1 on 5 matching bases. Germline CDR1 SGDLS, CDR2 YYNGEE. This CDR3 has 17 amino acids. V was shortened by 3 bases and J by 7 bases, with 25 bases between the two germline ends. The CDR3 spells CASSDLAGKESIGEAFF. CDR3 nucleotides: TGTGCCAGCAGCGATCTTGCAGGGAAAGAAAGCATTGGTGAAGCTTTCTTT.

The V call is TRBV10-3, the J call TRBJ1-1; D not resolved. V was clipped by 0 bases and J by 0 bases, with 5 bases between them. Germline V gene sequence: CDR1 ENHRY, CDR2 SYGVKD. The CDR3 is 14 amino acids. The chain's CDR3 is CAISESQVNTEAFF. The CDR3 DNA reads TGTGCCATCAGTGAGTCCCAGGTGAACACTGAAGCTTTCTTT.

The chain couples TRBV4-1 to TRBJ2-7, with D tentatively TRBD1 (5 bases). Germline CDR1 and CDR2: MGHRA and YSYEKL. The V end was cut by 2 bases, the J end by 4 bases, with 15 bases between. The CDR3 consists of 15 residues. CDR3 bases: TGCGCCAGCAGCCAACAGGTACAGGATCTTTACGAGCAGTACTTC. Its protein is CASSQQVQDLYEQYF.

The genes are TRBV4-1 and TRBJ2-3, with 9 bases matching TRBD1. The CDR3 totals 12 residues. Per the germline V gene, CDR1 is MGHRA and CDR2 is YSYEKL. The trim removed 6 bases at V and 9 bases at J, leaving 4 bases unmatched. CDR3 DNA sequence: TGCGCCAGCAGAGGGGACAGGGCAACGCAGTATTTT. Translated: CASRGDRATQYF.

The chain combines TRBV19 with TRBJ1-5, with 7 bases aligning to TRBD1. The germline V gene has CDR1 LNHDA and CDR2 SQIVND (reference sequence). Trimming at V came to 2 bases and at J to 4 bases, leaving 8 bases not matched to a gene. This CDR3 has 16 residues. The CDR3 DNA reads as TGTGCCAGTAGTATAAACCGGGGGACAGTTAATCAGCCCCAGCATTTT. It translates to CASSINRGTVNQPQHF. The whole variable domain, remainder taken from reference TRBV19 and TRBJ1-5, is DGGITQSPKYLFRKEGQNVTLSCEQNLNHDAMYWYRQDPGQGLRLIYYSQIVNDFQKGDIAEGYSVSREKKESFPLTVTSAQKNPTAFYLCASSINRGTVNQPQHFGDGTRLSIL.

This clone has only one observation. The V gene is TRBV5-1, the J gene TRBJ2-2; the match to TRBD2 covers 12 bases. Unmatched junction bases numbered 3, after V lost 0 bases and J lost 6 bases. Germline CDR1 reads SGHRS; CDR2 reads YFSETQ. This CDR3 has 16 amino acids. In DNA, the CDR3 is TGCGCCAGCAGCTTGGGCCGGACTAGCGGGGCCGGGGAGCTGTTTTTT. As protein: CASSLGRTSGAGELFF.

The CDR3 reads CASARGSGYQETQYF. CDR3 DNA sequence: TGTGCCAGCGCTCGTGGTAGCGGGTATCAAGAGACCCAGTACTTC. The chain joins TRBV6-6 to TRBJ2-5; 7 bases fit TRBD2. Germline V gene sequence: CDR1 MNHNY, CDR2 SVGAGI (reference sequence). The CDR3 consists of 15 residues. The V segment lost 8 bases and the J segment 2 bases; nucleotides outside the gene matches: 11.

CDR3 sequence (DNA): TGTGCCAGCAGCCGTGATGGGGCCTATGGCTACACCTTC. It is translated as CASSRDGAYGYTF. The chain uses TRBV7-9 and TRBJ1-2, with D possibly being TRBD1 (5 bases). The germline gives CDR1 SEHNR, CDR2 FQNEAQ (reference sequence). This CDR3 comprises 13 residues. Trimming took off 5 bases at V and 4 bases at J, with 11 bases between the two ends.

The genes are TRBV7-9 and TRBJ2-1; TRBD2 matches 7 bases. Losses at the gene ends were 5 bases for V and 0 bases for J; bases not matched to a gene: 4. This CDR3 spans 15 amino acids. Germline CDR1 and CDR2: SEHNR and FQNEAQ (reference sequence). The CDR3 DNA reads TGTGCCAGCAGCCCTAGCGGTATCTCCTACAATGAGCAGTTCTTC. Translated: CASSPSGISYNEQFF. The variable domain in full, completed from reference TRBV7-9 and TRBJ2-1, reads DTGVSQNPRHKITKRGQNVTFRCDPISEHNRLYWYRQTLGQGPEFLTYFQNEAQLEKSRLLSDRFSAERPKGSFSTLEIQRTEQGDSAMYLCASSPSGISYNEQFFGPGTRLTVL.

V and J are TRBV2 and TRBJ2-5; tentative D call: TRBD1 (5 bases). The length of the CDR3 is 14 residues. With 5 bases removed from V and 2 bases from J, the gap between germline ends came to 12 bases. Germline values: CDR1 SNHLY, CDR2 FYNNEI. The CDR3 region has the DNA TGTGCCAGCAGTTTGGTAGGGGAACAAGAGACCCAGTACTTC. It is translated as CASSLVGEQETQYF.

The chain uses TRBV23-1 and TRBJ2-7, with D perhaps TRBD1 (5 bases). TRBV23-1 is classed as an ORF, of uncertain function. This CDR3 is built from 18 residues. V was trimmed by 0 bases and J by 2 bases, leaving 20 bases between them. The CDR3 is CASSQSNVRTGDTYEQYF. In nucleotides, the CDR3 is TGCGCCAGCAGTCAATCGAATGTTCGCACAGGTGATACCTACGAGCAGTACTTC.

The chain employs TRBV5-6 and TRBJ1-3; D uncertain. The V gene lost 2 bases and the J gene lost 2 bases, with 5 bases spanning the gap. The CDR3 has 13 residues. Germline V gives CDR1 SGHDT, CDR2 YYEEEE. The DNA of the CDR3 is TGTGCCAGCAGCTTTGGAGCTGGAAACACCATATATTTT. It is translated as CASSFGAGNTIYF.

In this sample, this clone turned up once. The CDR3 spells CASSINSGNDEQYF. CDR3 nucleotides: TGTGCCAGCAGCATAAATAGCGGGAACGACGAGCAGTACTTC. The genes are TRBV7-6 and TRBJ2-7; TRBD2 agrees at 8 bases. The CDR3 is 14 residues long. Per germline, CDR1 SGHVS and CDR2 FNYEAQ. Trimming cost V 5 bases and J 5 bases; bases outside gene matches: 8.

The genes are TRBV2 and TRBJ2-3; weak D call: TRBD2 (5 bases). Deletions cut 0 bases from V and 5 bases from J, with 6 bases between. The CDR3 has 13 residues. CDR1 and CDR2 from the germline V gene are SNHLY and FYNNEI. This CDR3 is CASSEAGEDTQYF. DNA for the CDR3: TGTGCCAGCAGTGAAGCCGGGGAAGATACGCAGTATTTT.

The V and J genes are TRBV6-4 and TRBJ2-3; 9 bases fit TRBD2. The CDR3 is made up of 16 amino acids. Germline trimming cut 6 bases from V and 2 bases from J; bases unmatched to any gene: 9. The V gene's germline CDR1 is MRHNA and CDR2 SNTAGT. CDR3 in amino acids: CASSLQTSGNTDTQYF. The CDR3 DNA reads as TGTGCCAGCAGCTTACAGACTAGCGGTAACACAGATACGCAGTATTTT.

The chain uses TRBV28 and TRBJ2-1; possibly TRBD2 for D (6 bases). The CDR3 has 14 amino acids. The V and J ends lost 3 bases and 10 bases respectively, with 16 bases between them. From germline, CDR1 is MDHEN and CDR2 SYDVKM. Here the CDR3 reads CASSFRGGGNEQFF. The CDR3 coding sequence is TGTGCCAGCAGTTTCCGGGGCGGCGGGAACGAGCAGTTCTTC.

The sample holds a few counts of this clone. The rearrangement links TRBV5-1 to TRBJ1-1; tentative D call: TRBD1 (5 bases). The CDR3 is 14 amino acids. V was trimmed by 6 bases and J by 0 bases, leaving 12 bases between them. The germline gives CDR1 SGHRS, CDR2 YFSETQ. DNA for the CDR3: TGCGCCAGCAATCACCCAGGGATGAACACTGAAGCTTTCTTT. Translated: CASNHPGMNTEAFF.

This chain links TRBV6-1 with TRBJ2-3, with 11 bases identical to TRBD2. Per the germline V gene, CDR1 is MNHNS and CDR2 is SASEGT. The CDR3 runs 14 residues. The junction had 4 bases not matched to a gene; V was cut back by 8 bases and J by 3 bases. The CDR3 nucleotides read TGTGCCAGCCTAGCGGGAGGTACGACAGATACGCAGTATTTT. Its translation: CASLAGGTTDTQYF.

This chain uses TRBV28 with TRBJ2-7; possibly TRBD2 for D (5 bases). V shed 4 bases and J shed 2 bases, with 12 bases lying between them. Germline V CDR1 and CDR2: MDHEN, SYDVKM. The CDR3 spans 14 residues. The DNA for the CDR3 is TGTGCCAGCAGTTCCCCGGGATCAGCCTACGAGCAGTACTTC. Amino acid sequence: CASSSPGSAYEQYF.

The chain employs TRBV5-5 and TRBJ1-1; D is uncertain. The V end was cut by 1 base, the J end by 0 bases, with 10 bases between. Looked up from germline, CDR1 is SGHKS and CDR2 is YYEKEE (reference sequence). This CDR3 contains 15 residues. DNA for the CDR3: TGTGCCAGCAGCTTGTGGGAGCAAATGAACACTGAAGCTTTCTTT. Translating gives CASSLWEQMNTEAFF.

This clone was counted a single time. V usage is TRBV10-3 and J usage is TRBJ2-7; D might be TRBD2 (6 bases). Germline V gene sequence: CDR1 ENHRY, CDR2 SYGVKD. This CDR3 has 14 amino acids. Trimming stripped 5 bases from V and 2 bases from J, with 13 bases between. The CDR3 spells CAISPGLGPYEQYF. CDR3 bases: TGTGCCATCAGTCCGGGACTGGGGCCCTACGAGCAGTACTTC.

This clone is a singleton in its sample. CDR3 bases: TGTGCCAGTAAGACGAATGGGGCCGCAGATACGCAGTATTTT. Encoded protein: CASKTNGAADTQYF. The chain joins TRBV19 to TRBJ2-3, with D possibly matching TRBD1 (5 bases). CDR1 is LNHDA, CDR2 SQIVND, per germline (reference sequence). Trimming pared 7 bases from V and 4 bases from J, leaving 15 bases between. This CDR3 region has 14 residues.

The genes are TRBV6-1 and TRBJ1-3, with D perhaps TRBD1 (6 bases). The CDR3 is 16 residues long. The V end was cut by 4 bases, the J end by 2 bases, with 15 bases between. Germline V gene data show CDR1 as MNHNS and CDR2 as SASEGT. In DNA, the CDR3 is TGTGCCAGCAGTGTCGTGGCCGGGACAACTGGAAACACCATATATTTT. Amino acid sequence: CASSVVAGTTGNTIYF.

The V call is TRBV7-2, the J call TRBJ1-1, with a possible D match to TRBD1 (6 bases). The V end was cut by 5 bases, the J end by 4 bases, with 8 bases between. In germline, CDR1 is SGHTA, CDR2 FQGNSA. CDR3 length equals 12 residues. The CDR3 loop is CASSRGGTEAFF. The CDR3 DNA follows: TGTGCCAGCAGCAGGGGGGGCACTGAAGCTTTCTTT.